These 13 T cell receptor beta chains were all obtained from the same sample, sequenced in a study of identical twins. TCRdb reanalysed the 5' RACE reads using MiXCR and keeps one entry per CDR3 protein. The sample has about 690,000 distinct CDR3 sequences, 5.5% to 7.5% seen once. Sequencing was carried out using naive T cells sorted from blood. The receptor source for this set is a young man in good health.

This clonotype was observed a few times. V gene TRBV4-3 combines with J gene TRBJ2-3; TRBD2 matches 14 bases. V dropped 5 bases and J dropped 2; count of bases not matched to a gene: 9. This CDR3 spans 18 amino acids. CDR1 LGHNA and CDR2 YSLEER come from the germline V gene. CDR3 sequence: CASSAHSGLAGVTDTQYF. CDR3 nucleotides: TGCGCCAGCAGCGCACACTCGGGACTAGCGGGGGTCACAGATACGCAGTATTTT.

On this clonotype: A much larger clonotype is one base distant, so this may be a read error. J is TRBJ2-1 and V is TRBV20-1; the match to TRBD2 covers 7 bases. V gave up 6 bases and J gave up 0 bases; unmatched junction bases: 11. The germline V gene has CDR1 DFQATT and CDR2 SNEGSKA (reference sequence). CDR3 size: 16 residues. CDR3 bases: TGCAGTGCCCCATCGATGGGAGGGAGCTCCTACAATGAGCAGTTCTTC. Translating it yields CSAPSMGGSSYNEQFF.

This clonotype was seen at least ten times. The rearrangement uses TRBV12-3 or TRBV12-4 and TRBJ2-3; 10 positions agree with TRBD1. There are 16 residues in the CDR3. Trimming at V came to 1 base and at J to 6 bases, leaving 7 bases not matched to a gene. The CDR3 loop reads CASSLVLGQGGDTQYF. The CDR3 DNA reads as TGTGCCAGCAGTTTAGTACTCGGACAGGGGGGGGATACGCAGTATTTT.

Ten or more counts support this clonotype. This rearrangement joins TRBV7-6 to TRBJ1-1; no reliable D call. The CDR3 is made up of 13 amino acids. Germline V lookup: CDR1 SGHVS, CDR2 FNYEAQ. V lost 5 bases and J lost 4, with 11 bases in between. The CDR3 reads CASSRTRFTEAFF. Written as DNA, the CDR3 is TGTGCCAGCAGCCGAACGCGGTTCACTGAAGCTTTCTTT. The full variable domain, with the rest looked up from reference TRBV7-6 and TRBJ1-1, is GAGVSQSPRYKVTKRGQDVALRCDPISGHVSLYWYRQALGQGPEFLTYFNYEAQQDKSGLPNDRFSAERPEGSISTLTIQRTEQRDSAMYRCASSRTRFTEAFFGQGTRLTVV.

The V and J genes are TRBV12-3 or TRBV12-4 and TRBJ2-1; 10 bases match TRBD2. CDR3 length: 18 residues. V gave up 0 bases and J gave up 8 bases; unmatched junction bases: 13. DNA for the CDR3: TGTGCCAGCAGTTTAGCTGGGGGGCTAGCGGGAGCCCACCATGAGCAGTTCTTC. It translates to CASSLAGGLAGAHHEQFF.

This rearrangement joins TRBV4-2 to TRBJ1-2; TRBD1 is a possible D gene (5 bases). This CDR3 is 14 amino acids long. Looked up from germline, CDR1 is LGHNA and CDR2 is YNFKEQ. V dropped 0 bases and J dropped 5 bases, with 10 bases sitting between them. The CDR3 spells CASSQDDRQYGYTF. The CDR3 DNA sequence: TGTGCCAGCAGCCAAGATGACCGACAGTATGGCTACACCTTC.

This clonotype has ten or more counts. The chain has TRBV7-2 and TRBJ2-1, with a tentative D call TRBD2 (6 bases). This CDR3 spans 15 amino acids. Trimming left V 1 base short and J 4 bases short, with 11 bases between. Germline V gene sequence: CDR1 SGHTA, CDR2 FQGNSA. CDR3 DNA: TGTGCCAGCAGCTTAGGGGGGGTGGGGTACAATGAGCAGTTCTTC. It translates to CASSLGGVGYNEQFF.

In this sample, this clonotype turned up a few times. CDR3 DNA: TGCAGTGCTAGAGACGACGGGGGCGCGAACACCGGGGAGCTGTTTTTT. Protein product: CSARDDGGANTGELFF. The V call is TRBV20-1, the J call TRBJ2-2, with D perhaps being TRBD1 or TRBD2 (6 bases each). The CDR3 is 16 residues long. V was shortened by 0 bases and J by 0 bases, with 11 bases between the two germline ends. Germline lookup yields CDR1 DFQATT and CDR2 SNEGSKA (reference sequence).

The chain recombines TRBV3-1 with TRBJ2-1, with D uncertain. CDR1 LGHDT and CDR2 YNNKEL come from the germline V gene (reference sequence). Trimming removed 1 base from V and 9 bases from J, with 7 bases in between. The CDR3 has 12 residues. The DNA for the CDR3 is TGTGCCAGCAGCCAAGTCTCGGTTGAGCAGTTCTTC. Protein: CASSQVSVEQFF.

This clonotype was counted at least ten times. The chain couples TRBV29-1 to TRBJ2-2; 7 bases map to TRBD1. This CDR3 contains 15 residues. Germline CDR1 and CDR2: SQVTM and ANQGSEA. V shed 5 bases and J 4 bases; nucleotides not matched to a gene: 10. The CDR3 spells CSVRLLQGFTGELFF. CDR3 in DNA: TGCAGCGTTAGACTCCTACAGGGGTTCACCGGGGAGCTGTTTTTT.

This clonotype was seen a handful of times. The chain recombines TRBV20-1 with TRBJ2-1; 8 bases agree with TRBD2. The CDR3 sequence is 17 residues long. The germline gives CDR1 DFQATT, CDR2 SNEGSKA (reference sequence). After removal of 6 bases from V and 6 bases from J, the junction contained 19 bases not matched to a gene. The chain's CDR3 is CSARPEGSGGLINEQFF. CDR3 in DNA: TGCAGTGCAAGACCCGAGGGGAGCGGGGGATTGATCAATGAGCAGTTCTTC.

This clonotype has ten or more counts. The chain combines TRBV20-1 with TRBJ2-3; tentative D call: TRBD2 (5 bases). This CDR3 comprises 14 residues. Germline assignment: CDR1 DFQATT and CDR2 SNEGSKA (reference sequence). Trimming took off 4 bases at V and 3 bases at J, with 14 bases between the two ends. The CDR3 DNA reads TGCAGTGCTACCCCCGCGGGTGGGACAGATACGCAGTATTTT. Its translation is CSATPAGGTDTQYF.

The J gene is TRBJ1-1, the V gene TRBV25-1; no clear D. The V gene lost 6 bases and the J gene lost 8 bases, with 13 bases spanning the gap. Germline-derived CDR1 and CDR2 are MGHDK and SYGVNS. CDR3 length equals 12 residues. The CDR3 DNA reads as TGTGCCAGCAGGGACCTGGCTTGGGAAGCTTTCTTT. Translation: CASRDLAWEAFF.